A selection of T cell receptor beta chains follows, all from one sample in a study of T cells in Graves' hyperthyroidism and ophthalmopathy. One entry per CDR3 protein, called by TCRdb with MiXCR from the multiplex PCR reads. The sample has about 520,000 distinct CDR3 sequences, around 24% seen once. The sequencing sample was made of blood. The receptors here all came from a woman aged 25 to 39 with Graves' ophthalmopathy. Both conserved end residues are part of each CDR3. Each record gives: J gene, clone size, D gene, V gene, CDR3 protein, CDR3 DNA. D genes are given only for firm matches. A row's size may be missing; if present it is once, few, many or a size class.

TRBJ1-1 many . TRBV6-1 CASLKTGNTEAFF TGTGCCAGCTTAAAGACAGGGAACACTGAAGCTTTCTTT
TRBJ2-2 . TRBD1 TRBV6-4 CASSTGQGDTGELFF TGTGCCAGCAGTACTGGACAGGGCGACACCGGGGAGCTGTTTTTT
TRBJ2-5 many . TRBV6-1 CASSSTIQETQYF TGTGCCAGCAGCTCGACTATCCAAGAGACCCAGTACTTC
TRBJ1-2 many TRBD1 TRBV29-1 CSVPTGGGWGYTF TGCAGCGTACCAACAGGGGGCGGTTGGGGCTACACCTTC
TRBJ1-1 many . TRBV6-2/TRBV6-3 CASSYRVLLGAFF TGTGCCAGCAGTTACCGGGTCCTACTGGGGGCTTTCTTT
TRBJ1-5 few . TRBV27 CASSSTGGQPVRPQHF TGTGCCAGCAGTTCCACCGGAGGACAGCCTGTCCGGCCCCAGCATTTT
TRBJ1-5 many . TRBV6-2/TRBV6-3 CASSYMFERSNQPQHF TGTGCCAGCAGTTACATGTTCGAAAGGAGCAATCAGCCCCAGCATTTT
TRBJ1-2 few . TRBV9 CASSVDGGSYGYTF TGTGCCAGCAGCGTAGACGGGGGAAGCTATGGCTACACCTTC
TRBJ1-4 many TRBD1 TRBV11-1 CASSDDRGSGEKLFF TGTGCCAGCAGCGACGACAGGGGATCAGGCGAAAAACTGTTTTTT
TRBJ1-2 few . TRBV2 CASRGRYGYTF TGTGCCAGCAGGGGACGGTATGGCTACACCTTC
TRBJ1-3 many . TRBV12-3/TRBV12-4 CASSLEGGDPGNTIYF TGTGCCAGCAGTTTAGAGGGGGGCGATCCTGGAAACACCATATATTTT
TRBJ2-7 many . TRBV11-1 CASSLAGGPGWYEQYF TGTGCCAGCAGCTTAGCGGGGGGACCGGGTTGGTACGAGCAGTACTTC
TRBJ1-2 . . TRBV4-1 CASSQAPTAYYGYTF TGCGCCAGCAGCCAAGCACCCACAGCTTACTATGGCTACACCTTC
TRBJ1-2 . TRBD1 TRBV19 CASRQTTGNNYGYTF TGTGCCAGTCGACAGACGACAGGGAACAACTATGGCTACACCTTC
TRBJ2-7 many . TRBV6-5 CASSYGWTSSYEQYF TGTGCCAGCAGTTACGGATGGACAAGCTCCTACGAGCAGTACTTC
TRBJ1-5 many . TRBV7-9 CASSLGSASDSNQPQHF TGTGCCAGCAGCTTAGGAAGCGCATCGGACAGCAATCAGCCCCAGCATTTT
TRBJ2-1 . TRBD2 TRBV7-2 CASSLWASGGGEQFF TGTGCCAGCAGCTTATGGGCTAGCGGGGGGGGTGAGCAGTTCTTC
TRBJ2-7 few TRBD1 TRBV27 CASSLVQGSTYEQYF TGTGCCAGCAGTTTAGTACAGGGGTCCACCTACGAGCAGTACTTC
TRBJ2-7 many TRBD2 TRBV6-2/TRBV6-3 CASKASGSYEQYF TGTGCCAGCAAAGCTAGCGGCTCCTACGAGCAGTACTTC
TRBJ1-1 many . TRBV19 CASNAGNTEAFF TGTGCCAGTAACGCAGGGAACACTGAAGCTTTCTTT
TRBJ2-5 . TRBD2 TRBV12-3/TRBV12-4 CASSRLAAQETQYF TGTGCCAGCAGTCGGCTAGCGGCCCAAGAGACCCAGTACTTC
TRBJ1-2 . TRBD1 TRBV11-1 CASSSGRPGQGYYGYTF TGTGCCAGCAGCTCCGGGCGCCCTGGACAGGGGTACTATGGCTACACCTTC
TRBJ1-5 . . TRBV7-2 CASSLSSRGPQHF TGTGCCAGCAGCTTAAGCTCCAGGGGGCCCCAGCATTTT
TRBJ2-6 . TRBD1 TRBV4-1 CASSQALGQGEGLGANVLTF TGCGCCAGCAGCCAAGCTCTCGGACAGGGGGAAGGGTTAGGGGCCAACGTCCTGACTTTC
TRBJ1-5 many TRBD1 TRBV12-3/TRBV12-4 CASSFRDSVAFSNQPQHF TGTGCCAGCAGTTTCCGGGACAGCGTCGCCTTTAGCAATCAGCCCCAGCATTTT
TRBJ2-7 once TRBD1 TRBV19 CASSMGQGASEQYF TGTGCCAGTAGTATGGGACAGGGGGCGAGTGAGCAGTACTTC
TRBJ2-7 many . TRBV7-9 CASSPPAAAYEQYF TGTGCCAGCAGCCCGCCCGCAGCAGCCTACGAGCAGTACTTC
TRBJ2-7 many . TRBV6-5 CASSYGLGLYEQYF TGTGCCAGCAGTTACGGACTGGGCCTCTACGAGCAGTACTTC
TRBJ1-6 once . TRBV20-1 CSARLGSTPLHF TGCAGTGCTAGACTAGGGAGTACACCCCTCCACTTC
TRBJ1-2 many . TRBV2 CASSEGTSHGYTF TGTGCCAGCAGTGAAGGGACGAGCCATGGCTACACCTTC
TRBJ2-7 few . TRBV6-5 CASSYLWDGKEQYF TGTGCCAGCAGTTACCTCTGGGACGGTAAGGAGCAGTACTTC
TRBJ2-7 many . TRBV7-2 CASSLGTATRYF TGTGCCAGCAGCTTAGGTACAGCTACGCGATACTTC
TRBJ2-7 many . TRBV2 CASSADGDEQYF TGTGCCAGCAGTGCCGACGGCGACGAGCAGTACTTC
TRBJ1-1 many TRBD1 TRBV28 CASSLRTGGRSTEAFF TGTGCCAGCAGTTTGCGGACAGGGGGCAGGAGCACTGAAGCTTTCTTT
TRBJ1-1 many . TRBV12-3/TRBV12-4 CASTPGGNTEAFF TGTGCCAGCACCCCCGGGGGGAACACTGAAGCTTTCTTT
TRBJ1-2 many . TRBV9 CASSTPLRDAPNYGYTF TGTGCCAGCAGCACCCCCCTCCGGGACGCCCCTAACTATGGCTACACCTTC
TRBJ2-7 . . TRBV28 CARKSRQSPYEQYF TGTGCCCGGAAATCGAGACAGAGCCCCTACGAGCAGTACTTC
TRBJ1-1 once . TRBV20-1 CSARAPLHSDGVPTEAFF TGCAGTGCTAGAGCGCCACTGCACTCGGACGGGGTCCCCACTGAAGCTTTCTTT
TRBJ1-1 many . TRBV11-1 CASSPSLTEAFF TGTGCCAGCAGCCCCTCGCTCACTGAAGCTTTCTTT
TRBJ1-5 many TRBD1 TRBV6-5 CASSYSRTGANQPQHF TGTGCCAGCAGTTACTCTCGGACAGGGGCGAATCAGCCCCAGCATTTT
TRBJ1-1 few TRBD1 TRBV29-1 CSVTTGGLTEAFF TGCAGCGTTACGACAGGGGGCCTCACTGAAGCTTTCTTT
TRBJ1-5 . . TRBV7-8 CASSFALPGGINQPQHF TGTGCCAGCAGCTTTGCATTACCGGGGGGAATAAATCAGCCCCAGCATTTT
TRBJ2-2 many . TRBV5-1 CASSLTGTRNTGELFF TGCGCCAGCAGTCTTACCGGGACAAGGAACACCGGGGAGCTGTTTTTT
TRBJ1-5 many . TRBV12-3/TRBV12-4 CASSSAGGPNQPQHF TGTGCCAGCAGTTCCGCTGGAGGGCCCAATCAGCCCCAGCATTTT
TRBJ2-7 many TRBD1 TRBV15 CATSREEPGQADEQYF TGTGCCACCAGCAGAGAAGAACCGGGACAGGCCGACGAGCAGTACTTC
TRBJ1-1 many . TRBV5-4 CASSRGEEAFF TGTGCCAGCAGTAGGGGCGAAGAAGCTTTCTTT
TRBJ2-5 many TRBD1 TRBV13 CASSYDREETQYF TGTGCCAGCAGCTACGACAGGGAAGAGACCCAGTACTTC